These 13 T cell receptor beta chains were all obtained from the same sample, sequenced in a study of CD8 T cells in ankylosing spondylitis. Each CDR3 protein gets one entry after TCRdb re-called the 5' RACE reads with MiXCR. The table includes about 64,000 distinct CDR3 sequences, roughly 6.1% detected once. What was sequenced was synovial fluid, either unsorted or a sorted T cell fraction (not recorded which). All receptors come from a male donor with ankylosing spondylitis.

This clonotype was picked up a small number of times. The rearrangement links TRBV5-8 to TRBJ2-3; 13 bases fit TRBD2. CDR1 SGHTS and CDR2 YDEGEE come from the germline V gene. The ends lost 2 bases at V and 4 bases at J; junction bases unmatched: 7. This CDR3 region has 17 residues. The CDR3 DNA reads TGTGCCAGCAGCTTAGGACTAGCGGGAGAATCTGCAGATACGCAGTATTTT. Amino acids: CASSLGLAGESADTQYF.

Many counts were recorded for this clonotype. The V call is TRBV10-3, the J call TRBJ2-5; a weak D match, TRBD1 (5 bases). The CDR3 spans 13 residues. Germline-derived CDR1 and CDR2 are ENHRY and SYGVKD. V was pared by 4 bases and J by 5 bases, with 11 bases between. The CDR3: CAISGQMLETQYF. The CDR3 bases are TGTGCCATCAGTGGACAGATGTTGGAGACCCAGTACTTC.

At least ten counts were recorded for this clonotype. The rearrangement links TRBV7-6 to TRBJ1-6; possible D gene TRBD1, 6 bases. Trimming took 1 base from V and 7 from J, leaving 11 bases between them. CDR3 length equals 15 residues. CDR1 and CDR2 (germline): SGHVS, FNYEAQ. CDR3 sequence: CASSLGTGRNSPLHF. The DNA of the CDR3 is TGTGCCAGCAGCTTAGGAACAGGGCGGAATTCACCCCTCCACTTT.

V usage is TRBV7-8 and J usage is TRBJ2-1, with 8 positions matching TRBD2. Germline CDR1 is SGHVS and CDR2 is FQNEAQ. The ends lost 5 bases at V and 1 base at J; junction bases unmatched: 7. The CDR3 contains 16 residues. The DNA for the CDR3 is TGTGCCAGCAGCCGGCCACGGGAGGGATCCTACAATGAGCAGTTCTTC. This sequence encodes CASSRPREGSYNEQFF.

This clonotype was counted many times. V and J are TRBV18 and TRBJ2-2, with 8 bases matching TRBD1. Losses at the gene ends were 6 bases for V and 5 bases for J; bases not matched to a gene: 8. The CDR3 covers 15 residues. Germline-derived CDR1 and CDR2 are KGHSH and LQKENI. The CDR3 DNA sequence: TGTGCCAGCTCTCCAGGACAGGGAAGGACCGGGGAGCTGTTTTTT. The encoded protein is CASSPGQGRTGELFF.

The rearrangement links TRBV6-1 to TRBJ1-6; TRBD1 matches 7 bases. Germline V gives CDR1 MNHNS, CDR2 SASEGT. J lost 8 bases, V lost 4 bases, and 8 bases had no gene match. CDR3 length: 15 residues. The CDR3 loop is CASSGSTGRDSPLHF. DNA of the CDR3: TGTGCCAGCAGTGGATCGACAGGGAGGGATTCACCCCTCCACTTT.

This clonotype was detected only a few times. The chain recombines TRBV7-2 with TRBJ2-7, with 7 bases aligning to TRBD2. Germline loops: CDR1 SGHTA, CDR2 FQGNSA. The J segment lost 12 bases and the V segment lost 4 bases, leaving 18 bases of the junction unmatched. CDR3 length: 15 amino acids. The DNA of the CDR3 is TGTGCCAGCAGCTCGGAACCGGGACTATGGGGATTACTGTACTTC. Its translation: CASSSEPGLWGLLYF.

This clonotype was detected many times. The chain employs TRBV7-9 and TRBJ2-3; tentatively, D is TRBD1 (6 bases). Between the trimmed V and J ends, which lost 5 bases and 0 bases, there was a span of 12 bases. This CDR3 comprises 15 residues. CDR1 and CDR2 (germline): SEHNR, FQNEAQ (reference sequence). The CDR3 coding sequence is TGTGCCAGCAGCGTAGGGGACATCAGCACAGATACGCAGTATTTT. Its translation: CASSVGDISTDTQYF.

V is TRBV15 and J is TRBJ1-2, with D perhaps TRBD1 (5 bases). The V gene's germline CDR1 is LNHNV and CDR2 YYDKDF (reference sequence). Between the trimmed V and J ends, which lost 0 bases and 8 bases, there was a span of 16 bases. The CDR3 runs 15 residues. The CDR3 protein is CATSRDGTPASGYTF. The CDR3 bases are TGTGCCACCAGCAGAGATGGGACCCCCGCGTCGGGCTACACCTTC.

In its sample, this clonotype was seen many times. The rearrangement joins TRBV5-4 to TRBJ2-5, with D unclear. Trimming pared 0 bases from V and 2 bases from J, leaving 8 bases between. This CDR3 spans 14 amino acids. Germline assignment: CDR1 SGHNT and CDR2 YYREEE (reference sequence). CDR3 amino acids: CASSLGGSQETQYF. CDR3 DNA: TGTGCCAGCAGCTTGGGGGGATCGCAAGAGACCCAGTACTTC.

This clonotype came up many times. The chain employs TRBV25-1 and TRBJ2-1, with TRBD1 as a possible D gene (5 bases). V dropped 4 bases and J dropped 7 bases, with 11 bases sitting between them. There are 13 residues in the CDR3. Germline CDR1 MGHDK, CDR2 SYGVNS. The CDR3 sequence: CASSAQGLNEQFF. The CDR3 nucleotides are TGTGCCAGCAGTGCGCAGGGCTTGAATGAGCAGTTCTTC.

This clonotype showed up many times. CDR3 sequence reads: CSAAGAERPQHF. Here the CDR3 DNA reads TGCAGTGCGGCCGGGGCCGAAAGGCCCCAGCATTTT. The V call is TRBV20-1, the J call TRBJ1-5; tentatively, D is TRBD1 (5 bases). Trimming left V 6 bases short and J 9 bases short, with 15 bases between. The CDR3 loop spans 12 amino acids. Germline V gives CDR1 DFQATT, CDR2 SNEGSKA (reference sequence).

This clonotype was seen ten or more times. The chain uses TRBV29-1 and TRBJ2-7; 7 nucleotides agree with TRBD2. CDR1 is SQVTM, CDR2 ANQGSEA, per germline. V shed 5 bases, J shed 2 bases, and the junction held 6 bases outside the gene matches. CDR3 size: 13 residues. CDR3 nucleotides: TGCAGCGTTCCGGGACTACGAGCCTACGAGCAGTACTTC. Amino acid sequence: CSVPGLRAYEQYF.